Following are 18 T cell receptor beta chains from one sample sequenced in a study of cytomegalovirus exposure and HLA in healthy donors. Researchers ran the PCR with 60 Vbeta and 13 Jbeta primers. Measured with immunoSEQ multiplex PCR; TCRdb has only the in-frame clones, and not every one. The sample yields approximately 200,000 clones, more than 70% seen once. The sample comprised PBMCs. The receptor source for this set is a human donor in good health.

The chain carries TRBV15 and TRBJ1-1; D unresolved. V was pared by 0 bases and J by 6 bases, with 11 bases between. Germline CDR1 and CDR2: LNHNV and YYDKDF (reference sequence). The CDR3 consists of 14 residues. The CDR3 spells CATSRDPGLAEAFF. In DNA form, the CDR3 reads TGTGCCACCAGCAGAGATCCGGGATTGGCTGAAGCTTTCTTT.

The chain links TRBV5-6 to TRBJ2-7; weak D call: TRBD2 (7 bases). CDR1 SGHDT and CDR2 YYEEEE come from the germline V gene. This CDR3 region has 14 residues. The V end was cut by 4 bases, the J end by 0 bases, with 11 bases between. CDR3 sequence: CASSKGGPSYEQYF. CDR3 coding DNA: TGTGCCAGCAGCAAGGGGGGGCCCTCCTACGAGCAGTACTTC.

This sequence joins TRBV4-2 and TRBJ2-7, with 8 bases fitting TRBD2. Germline CDR1 and CDR2: LGHNA and YNFKEQ. This CDR3 comprises 17 residues. The junction had 11 bases not matched to a gene; V was cut back by 0 bases and J by 4 bases. Written as DNA, the CDR3 is TGTGCCAGCAGCCAAGAAACCGGGAGGGCGTCCCCGTACGAGCAGTACTTC. It yields the protein CASSQETGRASPYEQYF.

Details on this clone: Relative to the germline gene, one junction end is altered; a read error may explain this. The sample holds other DNA sequences that translate to the same CDR3. This chain joins TRBV6-5 and TRBJ2-7; maybe TRBD1 (5 bases). This CDR3 is 15 amino acids long. CDR1 MNHEY and CDR2 SVGAGI come from the germline V gene. The CDR3 reads CASSYSLQTANEQYF. The CDR3 DNA reads as TGTGCCAGCAGCTACTCCCTTCAGACAGCTAACGAGCAGTACTTC.

This clone was detected only once. This sequence joins TRBV28 and TRBJ1-2; D is possibly TRBD1 (6 bases). Germline CDR1 MDHEN, CDR2 SYDVKM. Trimming pared 5 bases from V and 4 bases from J, leaving 20 bases between. This CDR3 has 16 residues. The CDR3 DNA sequence: TGTGCCAGCAGTGATTTCGGGAAGACAGGCCTCTATGGCTACACCTTC. As protein: CASSDFGKTGLYGYTF.

This chain joins TRBV2 and TRBJ2-5; D may be TRBD2 (5 bases). CDR1 is SNHLY and CDR2 is FYNNEI in the germline V gene. The CDR3 extends over 13 amino acids. Trimming stripped 3 bases from V and 7 bases from J, with 12 bases between. This chain's CDR3 is CASSDVRGGTQYF. The CDR3 nucleotides read TGTGCCAGCAGTGACGTTCGGGGTGGGACCCAGTACTTC. Full variable domain (outside the CDR3, taken from reference TRBV2 and TRBJ2-5): EPEVTQTPSHQVTQMGQEVILRCVPISNHLYFYWYRQILGQKVEFLVSFYNNEISEKSEIFDDQFSVERPDGSNFTLKIRSTKLEDSAMYFCASSDVRGGTQYFGPGTRLLVL.

The V gene is TRBV27, the J gene TRBJ1-6; TRBD1 might be the D (6 bases). Germline CDR1 is MNHEY and CDR2 is SMNVEV (reference sequence). Trimming took off 5 bases at V and 4 bases at J, with 18 bases between the two ends. There are 17 residues in the CDR3. CDR3 sequence reads: CASSVLRGQSYNSPLHF. CDR3 sequence (DNA): TGTGCCAGCAGTGTTTTACGTGGACAGTCTTATAATTCACCCCTCCACTTT.

The rearrangement links TRBV9 to TRBJ2-6, with unresolved D. V dropped 0 bases and J dropped 0 bases, with 4 bases sitting between them. The CDR3 totals 15 residues. Germline CDR1 reads SGDLS; CDR2 reads YYNGEE. The CDR3 sequence: CASSVVHSGANVLTF. For the CDR3, the DNA is TGTGCCAGCAGCGTAGTTCACTCTGGGGCCAACGTCCTGACTTTC.

The chain is built from TRBV4-1 and TRBJ2-7; 9 bases map to TRBD2. J was trimmed by 1 base and V by 3 bases; bases with no gene match: 10. This CDR3 spans 17 amino acids. The germline CDR1 and CDR2 sequences are MGHRA and YSYEKL. The CDR3 here is CASSQGLAGRVSYEQYF. CDR3 DNA sequence: TGCGCCAGCAGCCAGGGGCTAGCGGGAAGAGTGTCCTACGAGCAGTACTTC.

The table lists this clone with a count of one. This chain connects TRBV7-9 to TRBJ1-5, with D maybe TRBD1 (6 bases). CDR3 length: 16 amino acids. Germline V gives CDR1 SEHNR, CDR2 FQNEAQ (reference sequence). V was pared by 5 bases and J by 1 base, with 15 bases between. CDR3 sequence reads: CASSPIQGSSNQPQHF. Here the CDR3 DNA reads TGTGCCAGCAGCCCAATTCAGGGGTCGAGCAATCAGCCCCAGCATTTT.

This clone was seen only a few times. The chain uses TRBV11-2 and TRBJ2-5; 7 bases map to TRBD1. After removal of 2 bases from V and 5 bases from J, the junction contained 8 bases not matched to a gene. The length of the CDR3 is 15 residues. Germline V gene data show CDR1 as SGHAT and CDR2 as FQNNGV. The CDR3 DNA reads as TGTGCCAGCAGCTTAAACACAGGGGAGTTGGAGACCCAGTACTTC. It translates to CASSLNTGELETQYF.

The genes are TRBV11-2 and TRBJ1-2, with D unclear. This CDR3 spans 14 amino acids. Germline V gene sequence: CDR1 SGHAT, CDR2 FQNNGV. Trimming stripped 6 bases from V and 0 bases from J, with 11 bases between. The CDR3 region is CASSRVGANYGYTF. The CDR3 bases are TGTGCCAGCAGTCGGGTCGGGGCTAACTATGGCTACACCTTC.

CDR3 coding DNA: TGTGCCAGCAGCCGCGGACTAGCTACAGATACGCAGTATTTT. Protein sequence: CASSRGLATDTQYF. The rearrangement links TRBV6-6 to TRBJ2-3; TRBD2 matches 8 bases. The CDR3 totals 14 residues. J was trimmed by 3 bases and V by 6 bases; bases with no gene match: 5. Germline V gives CDR1 MNHNY, CDR2 SVGAGI (reference sequence).

This clone was seen once. The genes are TRBV15 and TRBJ1-4, with a possible D match to TRBD1 (5 bases). Germline CDR1 is LNHNV and CDR2 is YYDKDF (reference sequence). V dropped 1 base and J dropped 5 bases, with 11 bases sitting between them. CDR3 size: 15 residues. The CDR3 spells CATSRVQGRNEKLFF. CDR3 DNA: TGTGCCACCAGCAGAGTCCAGGGCCGCAATGAAAAACTGTTTTTT.

Points on this clone: The junction does not match germline at one end; this may be a read error. This rearrangement joins TRBV2 to TRBJ1-2; the match to TRBD1 covers 9 bases. The germline CDR1 and CDR2 sequences are SNHLY and FYNNEI. The CDR3 consists of 12 residues. The CDR3 reads CARRQGDRGYTF. DNA of the CDR3: TGTGCCCGCAGACAGGGGGATCGTGGCTACACCTTC. The full variable domain, its missing parts supplied by reference TRBV2 and TRBJ1-2, is EPEVTQTPSHQVTQMGQEVILRCVPISNHLYFYWYRQILGQKVEFLVSFYNNEISEKSEIFDDQFSVERPDGSNFTLKIRSTKLEDSAMYFCARRQGDRGYTFGSGTRLTVV.

The chain joins TRBV19 to TRBJ1-1, with a possible D match to TRBD1 (5 bases). Germline assignment: CDR1 LNHDA and CDR2 SQIVND (reference sequence). The CDR3 runs 12 residues. Trimming stripped 3 bases from V and 11 bases from J, with 13 bases between. CDR3 nucleotides: TGTGCCAGTAGTATGGGCCAGGGTTTGGCTTTCTTT. The encoded protein is CASSMGQGLAFF.

The J gene is TRBJ2-1, the V gene TRBV10-3; 9 nucleotides line up with TRBD1. Per germline, CDR1 ENHRY and CDR2 SYGVKD. The trim removed 9 bases at V and 7 bases at J, leaving 4 bases unmatched. The CDR3 has 12 residues. The CDR3 region is CAMAGTGNEQFF. DNA for the CDR3: TGTGCCATGGCCGGGACAGGGAATGAGCAGTTCTTC.

The sample holds a few counts of this clone. The gene calls are TRBV28 and TRBJ2-7; D is perhaps TRBD2 (5 bases). V was cut by 8 bases and J by 3 bases, with 17 bases left in between. In germline, CDR1 is MDHEN, CDR2 SYDVKM. This CDR3 is 14 amino acids long. The CDR3 loop reads CASSQEVRGYEQYF. The CDR3 nucleotides read TGTGCCAGCTCCCAAGAGGTCCGGGGCTACGAGCAGTACTTC.